The 10 T cell receptor beta chains presented below share a single source sample, sequenced in a study of cytomegalovirus exposure and HLA in healthy donors (dated by TCRdb to 2016 to 2017). Library preparation used the immunoSEQ multiplex PCR assay. For the multiplex PCR, a mixture combining 60 forward primers for TCR Vbeta segments and 13 reverse primers for TCR Jbeta segments was used. TCRdb obtained this table from immuneACCESS and retained in-frame rearrangements with V and J assigned. These tables miss some clones; where compared with another copy, unresolved V genes account for less than half of the shortfall, and the remainder is unexplained. In all, the sample holds around 19,000 clones, and less than 85% of those were seen once. The ten largest clones take up about a fifth of the sample. Sample: PBMCs. These receptors originate from a human donor in good health.

V gene TRBV7-9 combines with J gene TRBJ2-1; TRBD1 is a possible D gene (7 bases). CDR1 and CDR2 (germline): SEHNR, FQNEAQ (reference sequence). The CDR3 consists of 17 residues. The chain's CDR3 is CAASGGGPSSSYNEQFF. CDR3 DNA sequence: TGTGCAGCGTCAGGGGGAGGTCCGTCGAGCTCCTACAATGAGCAGTTCTTC.

The CDR3 spells CASSTHPGGFLETQYF. CDR3 bases: TGTGCCAGCAGCACCCACCCCGGGGGGTTCTTAGAGACCCAGTACTTC. V gene TRBV2 combines with J gene TRBJ2-5; 7 bases fit TRBD2. The CDR3 is 16 residues long. V lost 6 bases, J lost 4 bases, and 14 bases stayed unmatched. Germline V gene data show CDR1 as SNHLY and CDR2 as FYNNEI. Filled out from reference TRBV2 and TRBJ2-5, the complete variable domain reads EPEVTQTPSHQVTQMGQEVILRCVPISNHLYFYWYRQILGQKVEFLVSFYNNEISEKSEIFDDQFSVERPDGSNFTLKIRSTKLEDSAMYFCASSTHPGGFLETQYFGPGTRLLVL.

This sequence joins TRBV2 and TRBJ2-7; a weak D match, TRBD2 (5 bases). The V and J ends lost 6 bases and 3 bases respectively, with 6 bases between them. The germline gives CDR1 SNHLY, CDR2 FYNNEI. The CDR3 has 11 residues. The chain's CDR3 is CASRRDYEQYF. The CDR3 DNA is TGTGCCAGCAGGAGGGACTACGAGCAGTACTTC.

The chain combines TRBV7-9 with TRBJ2-7, with 12 bases that match TRBD2. Germline V lookup: CDR1 SEHNR, CDR2 FQNEAQ (reference sequence). This CDR3 comprises 15 residues. V shed 5 bases, J shed 3 bases, and the junction held 5 bases outside the gene matches. CDR3 region: CASSVTGLAGYEQYF. The DNA of the CDR3 is TGTGCCAGCAGCGTCACGGGACTAGCGGGCTACGAGCAGTACTTC. Full variable domain (missing parts from reference TRBV7-9 and TRBJ2-7): DTGVSQNPRHKITKRGQNVTFRCDPISEHNRLYWYRQTLGQGPEFLTYFQNEAQLEKSRLLSDRFSAERPKGSFSTLEIQRTEQGDSAMYLCASSVTGLAGYEQYFGPGTRLTVT.

This chain links TRBV6-5 with TRBJ1-5; possibly TRBD1 for D (6 bases). Germline V CDR1 and CDR2: MNHEY, SVGAGI. The V end lost 5 bases, the J end lost 3 bases, and 14 bases lay between the germline ends. This CDR3 is built from 15 residues. The CDR3 region has the DNA TGTGCCAGCAGTGCGACTACAGGGATCAATCAGCCCCAGCATTTT. It encodes CASSATTGINQPQHF.

The J gene is TRBJ2-7, the V gene TRBV7-9; no clear D gene. The CDR3 is made up of 15 amino acids. In germline, CDR1 is SEHNR, CDR2 FQNEAQ (reference sequence). Trimming pared 5 bases from V and 6 bases from J, leaving 20 bases between. This CDR3 is CASSPVAFSTGEQYF. Written as DNA, the CDR3 is TGTGCCAGCAGCCCCGTGGCGTTCTCGACGGGCGAGCAGTACTTC.

This chain uses TRBV5-6 with TRBJ1-2; 11 bases align to TRBD1. The V and J ends lost 3 bases and 13 bases, in that order; junction bases with no gene match: 8. CDR1 and CDR2 from the germline V gene are SGHDT and YYEEEE. This CDR3 has 13 amino acids. This CDR3 reads CASSWDRGDQGTF. CDR3 DNA sequence: TGTGCCAGCAGCTGGGACAGGGGGGATCAAGGCACCTTC.

This clone was picked up a small number of times. J is TRBJ1-1 and V is TRBV9, with D unresolved. Germline values: CDR1 SGDLS, CDR2 YYNGEE. This CDR3 region has 14 residues. Trimming removed 0 bases at V and 1 base at J, with 7 bases between. Here the CDR3 reads CASSVEQWNTEAFF. The CDR3 DNA follows: TGTGCCAGCAGCGTAGAACAGTGGAACACTGAAGCTTTCTTT.

This chain links TRBV19 with TRBJ2-4, with a possible D match to TRBD2 (5 bases). Germline CDR1 reads LNHDA; CDR2 reads SQIVND (reference sequence). V lost 5 bases and J 6 bases, leaving 11 bases between the germline ends. The CDR3 extends over 13 amino acids. The CDR3 sequence is CASSLALRNIQYF. Here the CDR3 DNA reads TGTGCCAGTAGTCTAGCATTGAGAAACATTCAGTACTTC.

As DNA, the CDR3 is TGTGCCAGCAATGCAGGTGCCGGGGTGGACGAGCAGTACTTC. Translating gives CASNAGAGVDEQYF. The rearrangement joins TRBV2 to TRBJ2-7; a possible D gene is TRBD2 (5 bases). The CDR3 extends over 14 amino acids. V lost 7 bases, J lost 5 bases, and 18 bases lay in between. Germline CDR1 SNHLY, CDR2 FYNNEI. The variable domain in full, completed from reference TRBV2 and TRBJ2-7, reads EPEVTQTPSHQVTQMGQEVILRCVPISNHLYFYWYRQILGQKVEFLVSFYNNEISEKSEIFDDQFSVERPDGSNFTLKIRSTKLEDSAMYFCASNAGAGVDEQYFGPGTRLTVT.